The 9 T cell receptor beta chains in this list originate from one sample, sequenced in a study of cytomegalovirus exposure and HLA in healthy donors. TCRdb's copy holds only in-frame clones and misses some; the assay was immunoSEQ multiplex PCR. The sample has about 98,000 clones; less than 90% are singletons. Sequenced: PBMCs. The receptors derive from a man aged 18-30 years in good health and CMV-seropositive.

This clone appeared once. The CDR3 loop reads CSVVKGTSATYEQYF. The CDR3 DNA is TGCAGCGTCGTGAAGGGGACTAGCGCGACCTACGAGCAGTACTTC. The J gene is TRBJ2-7, the V gene TRBV29-1; 10 positions agree with TRBD2. Trimming removed 6 bases from V and 2 bases from J; junction bases left unmatched: 10. The CDR3 spans 15 residues. Germline CDR1 SQVTM, CDR2 ANQGSEA.

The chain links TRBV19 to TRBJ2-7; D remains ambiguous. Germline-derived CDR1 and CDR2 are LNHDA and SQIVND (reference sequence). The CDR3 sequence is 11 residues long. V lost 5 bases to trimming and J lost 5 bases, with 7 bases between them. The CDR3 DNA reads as TGTGCCAGTAGTGTGGGCAACGAGCAGTACTTC. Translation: CASSVGNEQYF.

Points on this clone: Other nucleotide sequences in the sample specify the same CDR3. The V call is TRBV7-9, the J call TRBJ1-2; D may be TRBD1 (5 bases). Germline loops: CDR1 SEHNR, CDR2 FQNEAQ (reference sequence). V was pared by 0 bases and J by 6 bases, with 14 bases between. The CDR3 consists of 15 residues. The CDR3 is CASSLAGTGGDGYTF. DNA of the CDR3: TGTGCCAGCAGCTTAGCTGGGACCGGAGGGGATGGCTACACCTTC.

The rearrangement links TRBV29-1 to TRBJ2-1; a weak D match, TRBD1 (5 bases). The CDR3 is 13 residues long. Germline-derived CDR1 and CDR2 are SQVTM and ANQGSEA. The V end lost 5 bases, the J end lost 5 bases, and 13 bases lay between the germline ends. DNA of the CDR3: TGCAGCGTTCGGACAATAGGGGACAATGAGCAGTTCTTC. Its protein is CSVRTIGDNEQFF.

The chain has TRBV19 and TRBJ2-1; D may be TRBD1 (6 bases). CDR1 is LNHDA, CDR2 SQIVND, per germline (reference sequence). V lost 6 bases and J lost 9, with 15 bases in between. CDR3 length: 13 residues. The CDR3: CASSPMGQIEQFF. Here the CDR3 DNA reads TGTGCCAGTAGCCCTATGGGACAAATTGAGCAGTTCTTC.

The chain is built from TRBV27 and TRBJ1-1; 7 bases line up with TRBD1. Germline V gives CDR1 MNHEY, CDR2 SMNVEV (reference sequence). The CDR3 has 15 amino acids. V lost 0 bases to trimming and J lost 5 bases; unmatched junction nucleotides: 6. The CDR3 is CASSLSSGGGTEAFF. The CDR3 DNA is TGTGCCAGCAGTTTATCCTCAGGGGGTGGTACTGAAGCTTTCTTT.

This CDR3 is CASSIELTQETQYF. For the CDR3, the DNA is TGCGCCAGCAGCATTGAGTTAACCCAAGAGACCCAGTACTTC. The chain couples TRBV5-1 to TRBJ2-5; D gene ambiguous. CDR1 and CDR2 (germline): SGHRS, YFSETQ. The length of the CDR3 is 14 residues. Trimming took off 4 bases at V and 1 base at J, with 11 bases between the two ends.

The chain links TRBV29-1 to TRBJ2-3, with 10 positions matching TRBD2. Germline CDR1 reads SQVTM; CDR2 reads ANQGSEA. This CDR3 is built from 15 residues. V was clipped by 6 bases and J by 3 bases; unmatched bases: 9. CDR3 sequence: CSVGPSGSRTDTQYF. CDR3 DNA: TGCAGCGTCGGGCCTAGCGGGAGTAGGACAGATACGCAGTATTTT.

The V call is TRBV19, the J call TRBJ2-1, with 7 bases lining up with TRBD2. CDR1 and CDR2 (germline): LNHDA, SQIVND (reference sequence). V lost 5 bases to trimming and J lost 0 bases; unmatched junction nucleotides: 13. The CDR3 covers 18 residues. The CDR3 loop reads CASSVWVGRFPSYNEQFF. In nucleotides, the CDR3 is TGTGCCAGTAGTGTCTGGGTCGGGAGGTTCCCCTCCTACAATGAGCAGTTCTTC.